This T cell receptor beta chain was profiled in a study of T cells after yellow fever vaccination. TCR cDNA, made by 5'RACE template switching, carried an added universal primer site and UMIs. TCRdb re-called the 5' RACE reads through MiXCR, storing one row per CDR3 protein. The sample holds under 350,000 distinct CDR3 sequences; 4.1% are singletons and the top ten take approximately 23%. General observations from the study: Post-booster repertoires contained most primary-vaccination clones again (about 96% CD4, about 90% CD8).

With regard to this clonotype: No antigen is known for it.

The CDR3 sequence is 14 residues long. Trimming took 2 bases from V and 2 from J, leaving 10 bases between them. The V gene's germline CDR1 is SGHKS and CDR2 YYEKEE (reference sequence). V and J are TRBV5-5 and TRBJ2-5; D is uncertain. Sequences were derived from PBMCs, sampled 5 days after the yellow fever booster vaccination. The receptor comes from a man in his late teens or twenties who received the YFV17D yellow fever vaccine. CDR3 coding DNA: TGTGCCAGCAGCTTTCACCATCTTCAAGAGACCCAGTACTTC. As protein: CASSFHHLQETQYF. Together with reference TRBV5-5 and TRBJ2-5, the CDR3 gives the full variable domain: DAGVTQSPTHLIKTRGQQVTLRCSPISGHKSVSWYQQVLGQGPQFIFQYYEKEERGRGNFPDRFSARQFPNYSSELNVNALLLGDSALYLCASSFHHLQETQYFGPGTRLLVL.